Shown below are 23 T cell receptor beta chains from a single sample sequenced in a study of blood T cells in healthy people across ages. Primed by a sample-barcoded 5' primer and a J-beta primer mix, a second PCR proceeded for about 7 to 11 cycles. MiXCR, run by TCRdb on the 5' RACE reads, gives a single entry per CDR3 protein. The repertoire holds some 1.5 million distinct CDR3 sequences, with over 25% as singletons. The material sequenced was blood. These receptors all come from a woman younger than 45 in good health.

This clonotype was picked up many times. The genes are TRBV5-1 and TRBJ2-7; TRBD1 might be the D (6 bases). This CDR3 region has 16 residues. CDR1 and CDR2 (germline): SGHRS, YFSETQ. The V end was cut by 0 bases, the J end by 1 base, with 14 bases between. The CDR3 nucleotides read TGCGCCAGCAGCTTGGGCAAGGGACACTCATCCTACGAGCAGTACTTC. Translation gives CASSLGKGHSSYEQYF.

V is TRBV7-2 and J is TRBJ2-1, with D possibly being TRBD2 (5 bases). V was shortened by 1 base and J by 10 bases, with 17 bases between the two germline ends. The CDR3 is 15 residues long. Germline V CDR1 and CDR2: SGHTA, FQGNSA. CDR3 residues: CASSLGTSALREQFF. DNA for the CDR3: TGTGCCAGCAGCTTAGGGACTTCCGCCCTAAGGGAGCAGTTCTTC.

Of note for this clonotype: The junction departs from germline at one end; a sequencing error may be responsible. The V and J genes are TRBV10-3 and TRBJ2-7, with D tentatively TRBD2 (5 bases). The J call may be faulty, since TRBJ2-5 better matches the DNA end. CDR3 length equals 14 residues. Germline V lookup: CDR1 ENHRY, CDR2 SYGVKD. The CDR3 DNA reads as TGTGCCGTCAGTGAGTCGGGAAAGGCGGAGACCCAGTACTTC. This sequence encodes CAVSESGKAETQYF.

In nucleotides, the CDR3 is TGTGCCACCGACTCCGCTAGCACAGATACGCAGTATTTT. Its protein is CATDSASTDTQYF. V and J are TRBV12-3 or TRBV12-4 and TRBJ2-3; D gene uncertain. The CDR3 covers 13 residues. Trimming removed 10 bases from V and 0 bases from J, with 11 bases in between.

CDR3 sequence: CSVHSDRSTDTQYF. Here the CDR3 DNA reads TGCAGCGTCCATTCGGACAGAAGCACAGATACGCAGTATTTT. This rearrangement joins TRBV29-1 to TRBJ2-3, with D tentatively TRBD1 (6 bases). This CDR3 has 14 residues. The germline CDR1 and CDR2 sequences are SQVTM and ANQGSEA. The ends were cut back, 6 bases at V and 0 bases at J, with 13 bases in the middle.

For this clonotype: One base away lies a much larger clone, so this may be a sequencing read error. Here the CDR3 reads CASPPPGLRNEQYF. CDR3 in DNA: TGTGCCAGCCCACCCCCGGGATTGAGGAACGAGCAGTACTTC. The chain employs TRBV18 and TRBJ2-7; tentatively, D is TRBD2 (5 bases). CDR3 length equals 14 residues. Germline CDR1 KGHSH, CDR2 LQKENI.

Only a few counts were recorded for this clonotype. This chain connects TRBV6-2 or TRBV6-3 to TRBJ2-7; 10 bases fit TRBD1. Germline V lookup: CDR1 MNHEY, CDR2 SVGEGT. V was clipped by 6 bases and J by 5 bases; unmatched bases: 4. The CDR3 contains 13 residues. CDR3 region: CASRSTGGNEQYF. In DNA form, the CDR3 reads TGTGCCAGCAGGTCGACAGGGGGCAACGAGCAGTACTTC.

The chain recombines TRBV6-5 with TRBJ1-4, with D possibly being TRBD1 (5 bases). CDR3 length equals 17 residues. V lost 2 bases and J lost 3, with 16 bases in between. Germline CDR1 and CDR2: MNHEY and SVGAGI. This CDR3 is CASSYGGEGSANEKLFF. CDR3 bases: TGTGCCAGCAGTTACGGAGGGGAGGGGTCCGCTAATGAAAAACTGTTTTTT.

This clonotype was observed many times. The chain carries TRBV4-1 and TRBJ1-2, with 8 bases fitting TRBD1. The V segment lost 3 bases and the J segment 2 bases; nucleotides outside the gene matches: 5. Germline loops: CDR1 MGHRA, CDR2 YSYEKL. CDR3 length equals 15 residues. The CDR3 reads CASSQDGTGNYGYTF. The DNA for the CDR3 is TGCGCCAGCAGCCAGGACGGGACAGGCAACTATGGCTACACCTTC.

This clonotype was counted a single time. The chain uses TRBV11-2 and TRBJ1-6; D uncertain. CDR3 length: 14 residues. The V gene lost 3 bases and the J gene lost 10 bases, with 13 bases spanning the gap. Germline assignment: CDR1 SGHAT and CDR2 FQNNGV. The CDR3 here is CASSFDPSGSPLHF. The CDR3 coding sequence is TGTGCCAGCAGCTTCGATCCATCCGGGTCACCCCTCCACTTT. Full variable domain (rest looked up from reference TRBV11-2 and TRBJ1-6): EAGVAQSPRYKIIEKRQSVAFWCNPISGHATLYWYQQILGQGPKLLIQFQNNGVVDDSQLPKDRFSAERLKGVDSTLKIQPAKLEDSAVYLCASSFDPSGSPLHFGNGTRLTVT.

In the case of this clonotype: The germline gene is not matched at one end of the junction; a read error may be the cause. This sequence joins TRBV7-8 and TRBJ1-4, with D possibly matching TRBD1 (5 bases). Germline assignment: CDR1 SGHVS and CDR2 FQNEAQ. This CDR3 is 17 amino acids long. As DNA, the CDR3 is TGTGCCAGCAGCCCTACCTCGGGACCCCGGATAGGGGAAAAGCTGTTTTTT. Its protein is CASSPTSGPRIGEKLFF.

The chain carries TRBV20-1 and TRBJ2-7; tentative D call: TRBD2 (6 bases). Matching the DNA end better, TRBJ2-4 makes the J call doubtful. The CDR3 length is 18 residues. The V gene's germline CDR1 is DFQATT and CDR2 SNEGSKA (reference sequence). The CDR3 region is CSARPIPGRGKAKNIQYF. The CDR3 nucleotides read TGCAGTGCTAGACCAATACCGGGACGGGGGAAGGCCAAAAACATTCAGTACTTC.

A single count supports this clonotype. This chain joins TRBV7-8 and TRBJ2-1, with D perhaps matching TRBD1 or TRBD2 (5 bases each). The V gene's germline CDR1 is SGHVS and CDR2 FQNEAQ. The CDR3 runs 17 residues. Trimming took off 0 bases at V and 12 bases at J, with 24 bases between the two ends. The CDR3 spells CASSLARDPRSSAGQFF. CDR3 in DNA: TGTGCCAGCAGCTTAGCCCGGGACCCACGAAGCAGCGCCGGGCAGTTCTTC.

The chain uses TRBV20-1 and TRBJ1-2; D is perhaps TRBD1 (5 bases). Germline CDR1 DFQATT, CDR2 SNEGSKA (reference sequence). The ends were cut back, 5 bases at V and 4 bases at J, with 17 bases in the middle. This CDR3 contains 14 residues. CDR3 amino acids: CSAGALRTPYGYTF. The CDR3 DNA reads TGCAGTGCTGGAGCTCTTCGGACACCCTATGGCTACACCTTC.

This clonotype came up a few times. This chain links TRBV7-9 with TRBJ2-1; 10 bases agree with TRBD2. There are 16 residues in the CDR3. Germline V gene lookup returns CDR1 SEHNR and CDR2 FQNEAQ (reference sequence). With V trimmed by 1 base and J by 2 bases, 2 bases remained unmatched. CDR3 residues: CASSLVGTSAYNEQFF. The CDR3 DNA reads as TGTGCCAGCAGCTTAGTCGGGACTAGCGCCTACAATGAGCAGTTCTTC.

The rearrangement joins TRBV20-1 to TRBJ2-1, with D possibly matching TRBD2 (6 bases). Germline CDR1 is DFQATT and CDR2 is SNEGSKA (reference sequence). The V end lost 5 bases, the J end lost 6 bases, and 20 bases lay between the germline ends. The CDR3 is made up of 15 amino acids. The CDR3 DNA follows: TGCAGTGCTGAGAAGGGAGGCATCACCTTCAATGAGCAGTTCTTC. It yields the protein CSAEKGGITFNEQFF.

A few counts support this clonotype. The CDR3 region has the DNA TGCGCCAGCAGCCAACCAACCCGGAGTAACTATGGCTACACCTTC. Translated: CASSQPTRSNYGYTF. The chain recombines TRBV4-1 with TRBJ1-2; D is unclear. CDR3 length: 15 residues. Per the germline V gene, CDR1 is MGHRA and CDR2 is YSYEKL. V dropped 2 bases and J dropped 1 base, with 11 bases sitting between them.

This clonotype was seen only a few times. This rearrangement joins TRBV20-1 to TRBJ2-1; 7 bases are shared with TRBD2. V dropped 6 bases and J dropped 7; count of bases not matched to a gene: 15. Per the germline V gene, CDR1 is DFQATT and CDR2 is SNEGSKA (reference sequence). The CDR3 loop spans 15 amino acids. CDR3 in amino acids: CSAPGGVARRNEQFF. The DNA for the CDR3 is TGCAGTGCCCCGGGGGGAGTAGCGAGAAGGAATGAGCAGTTCTTC.

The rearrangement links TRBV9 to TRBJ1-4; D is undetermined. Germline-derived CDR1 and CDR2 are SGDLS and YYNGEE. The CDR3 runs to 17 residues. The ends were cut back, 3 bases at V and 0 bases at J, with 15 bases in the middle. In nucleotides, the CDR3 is TGTGCCAGCAGCGACGGACCGGGTGGGGCAACTAATGAAAAACTGTTTTTT. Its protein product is CASSDGPGGATNEKLFF.

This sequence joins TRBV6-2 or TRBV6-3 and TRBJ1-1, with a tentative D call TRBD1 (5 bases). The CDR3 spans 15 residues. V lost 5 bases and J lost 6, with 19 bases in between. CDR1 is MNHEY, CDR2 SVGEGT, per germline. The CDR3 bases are TGTGCCAGCAGTACCGGCGGGACGGGCGAGGCTGAAGCTTTCTTT. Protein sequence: CASSTGGTGEAEAFF.

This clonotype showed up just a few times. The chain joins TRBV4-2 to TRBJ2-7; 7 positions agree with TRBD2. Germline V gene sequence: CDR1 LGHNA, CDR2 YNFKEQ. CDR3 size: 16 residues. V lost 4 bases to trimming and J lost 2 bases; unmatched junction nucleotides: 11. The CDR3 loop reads CASSPRASAGAYEQYF. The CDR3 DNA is TGTGCCAGCAGCCCCCGAGCTAGCGCGGGAGCCTACGAGCAGTACTTC.

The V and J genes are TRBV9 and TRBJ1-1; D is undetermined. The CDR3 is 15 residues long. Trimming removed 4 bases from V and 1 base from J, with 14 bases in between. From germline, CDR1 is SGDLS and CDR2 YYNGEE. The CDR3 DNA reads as TGTGCCAGCAGCCCGGATATCGGACGGAACACTGAAGCTTTCTTT. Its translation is CASSPDIGRNTEAFF.

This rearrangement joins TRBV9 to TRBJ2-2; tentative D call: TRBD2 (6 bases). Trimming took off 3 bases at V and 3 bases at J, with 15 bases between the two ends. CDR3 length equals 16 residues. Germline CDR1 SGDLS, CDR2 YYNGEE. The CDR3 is CASSAFSGGDTGELFF. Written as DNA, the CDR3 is TGTGCCAGCAGCGCATTTAGCGGTGGGGACACCGGGGAGCTGTTTTTT.